Listed here is a single T cell receptor beta chain. PCR primers comprised 60 Vbeta and 13 Jbeta primers. TCRdb's table, derived via immunoSEQ multiplex PCR, lists solely in-frame clones and lacks some. The data contain under 200,000 clones, 65% to 85% of them seen just once; the ten biggest clones take up 2% to 3%. The data are from a study of cytomegalovirus exposure and HLA in healthy donors. Across the study: Within the Caucasian-associated ancestry cluster were roughly 81% of the 350 to 400 genotyped donors.

The V and J ends lost 10 bases and 4 bases, in that order; junction bases with no gene match: 14. CDR3 length equals 16 residues. Germline lookup yields CDR1 ENHRY and CDR2 SYGVKD. The TCR originated in a woman aged 40 to 49 in good health and CMV-seropositive. The V call is TRBV10-3, the J call TRBJ2-3, with 10 bases aligning to TRBD2. Sequencing input: PBMCs. The CDR3 loop reads CATGSPGTSESDTQYF. CDR3 nucleotides: TGTGCCACAGGGAGTCCTGGGACTAGCGAGTCAGATACGCAGTATTTT.